The 27 T cell receptor beta chains below all came from one sample that was sequenced in a study of T cell repertoires in cytomegalovirus infection. TCRdb redid the calling of the reads with MiXCR, one entry per CDR3 protein. Of more than 400,000 distinct CDR3 sequences in the sample, around 27% were seen once. Input material: PBMCs. These receptors were taken from a human donor in good health (CMV status not recorded). Some clones in this sample may be carry-over from other donors' samples.

This clonotype has just one count. CDR3 sequence (DNA): TGTGCCAGTAGTAAACAGATAGGGGGAGTCGGGGCCAACGTCCTGACTTTC. This gives the protein CASSKQIGGVGANVLTF. The J gene is TRBJ2-6, the V gene TRBV19; D might be TRBD1 (6 bases). Trimming took 4 bases from V and 4 from J, leaving 17 bases between them. The CDR3 contains 17 residues. Germline V CDR1 and CDR2: LNHDA, SQIVND (reference sequence).

The rearrangement joins TRBV10-3 to TRBJ2-2, with a weak D call TRBD2 (5 bases). The germline V and J ends were trimmed by 4 bases and 7 bases, with 16 bases remaining between them. The V gene's germline CDR1 is ENHRY and CDR2 SYGVKD. This CDR3 spans 15 amino acids. In DNA form, the CDR3 reads TGTGCCATCAGTGGAAGCGTGTGGGAGAGCGGGGAGCTGTTTTTT. Amino acid sequence: CAISGSVWESGELFF.

The chain carries TRBV7-6 and TRBJ1-2; 12 bases line up with TRBD1. Germline V gene data show CDR1 as SGHVS and CDR2 as FNYEAQ. The V and J ends lost 4 bases and 5 bases, in that order; junction bases with no gene match: 8. This CDR3 region has 16 residues. DNA for the CDR3: TGTGCCAGCAGCTCTGGGGGGGACAGGGGGCAATATGGCTACACCTTC. This gives the protein CASSSGGDRGQYGYTF.

The V gene is TRBV6-1, the J gene TRBJ1-6, with D possibly matching TRBD1 (5 bases). The ends were cut back, 5 bases at V and 10 bases at J, with 15 bases in the middle. Germline CDR1 and CDR2: MNHNS and SASEGT. The CDR3 totals 14 residues. The CDR3 spells CASSLTHGGSPLHF. For the CDR3, the DNA is TGTGCCAGCAGTTTGACTCATGGGGGATCACCCCTCCACTTT.

This clonotype was detected a few times. The chain uses TRBV6-2 or TRBV6-3 and TRBJ2-7, with 11 nucleotides matching TRBD2. CDR3 length: 13 residues. Germline CDR1 is MNHEY and CDR2 is SVGEGT. After removal of 6 bases from V and 3 bases from J, the junction contained 1 base not matched to a gene. This CDR3 reads CASRGTSGYEQYV. DNA of the CDR3: TGTGCCAGCAGGGGGACTAGCGGCTACGAGCAGTACGTC.

The CDR3: CATSGLAGEQFF. The CDR3 coding sequence is TGTGCCACCAGCGGATTAGCGGGAGAGCAGTTCTTC. The chain couples TRBV15 to TRBJ2-1, with 8 nucleotides matching TRBD2. Germline loops: CDR1 LNHNV, CDR2 YYDKDF (reference sequence). The CDR3 contains 12 residues. Germline trimming cut 5 bases from V and 10 bases from J; bases unmatched to any gene: 4. Variable domain in full (rest from reference TRBV15 and TRBJ2-1): DAMVIQNPRYQVTQFGKPVTLSCSQTLNHNVMYWYQQKSSQAPKLLFHYYDKDFNNEADTPDNFQSRRPNTSFCFLDIRSPGLGDTAMYLCATSGLAGEQFFGPGTRLTVL.

The chain links TRBV4-1 to TRBJ2-7; 9 nucleotides match TRBD2. V lost 1 base to trimming and J lost 3 bases; unmatched junction nucleotides: 4. The germline CDR1 and CDR2 sequences are MGHRA and YSYEKL. The CDR3 is made up of 15 amino acids. The CDR3 reads CASSQALAGNYEQYF. The CDR3, as DNA: TGCGCCAGCAGCCAAGCACTAGCGGGTAACTACGAGCAGTACTTC.

The J gene is TRBJ1-4, the V gene TRBV6-6, with 7 bases fitting TRBD1. Germline CDR1 MNHNY, CDR2 SVGAGI (reference sequence). V trimming: 7 bases; J trimming: 4 bases; junction bases outside the gene matches: 6. The CDR3 is made up of 14 amino acids. This CDR3 is CASINRDSNEKLFF. The CDR3 DNA reads TGTGCCAGCATCAACCGGGACAGTAATGAAAAACTGTTTTTT.

The chain is built from TRBV14 and TRBJ2-1; tentatively, D is TRBD2 (7 bases). This CDR3 spans 15 amino acids. Trimming left V 1 base short and J 12 bases short, with 19 bases between. Germline CDR1 is SGHDN and CDR2 is FVKESK. This chain's CDR3 is CASSQVVGGGRRQFF. The CDR3 DNA follows: TGTGCCAGCAGCCAAGTCGTAGGGGGGGGACGCCGGCAGTTCTTC.

J is TRBJ2-5 and V is TRBV10-3; possible D gene TRBD1, 6 bases. This CDR3 spans 13 amino acids. Looked up from germline, CDR1 is ENHRY and CDR2 is SYGVKD. The germline V and J ends were trimmed by 7 bases and 4 bases, with 13 bases remaining between them. CDR3 DNA: TGTGCCATCAAAGGCGCAGGGGTAGAGACCCAGTACTTC. Its protein is CAIKGAGVETQYF.

The V gene is TRBV11-3, the J gene TRBJ2-7; 9 nucleotides match TRBD1. Germline CDR1 is SGHNT and CDR2 is YENEEA. This CDR3 contains 14 residues. The V gene end was trimmed by 1 base and the J gene end by 4 bases; junction bases not matched to a gene: 2. The CDR3 DNA sequence: TGTGCCAGCAGCTTAGGGGGGACAGGGTACGAGCAGTACGTC. Translation: CASSLGGTGYEQYV.

V and J are TRBV15 and TRBJ1-6; D gene uncertain. V was clipped by 3 bases and J by 9 bases, with 15 bases between them. The CDR3 length is 15 residues. CDR1 and CDR2 from the germline V gene are LNHNV and YYDKDF (reference sequence). CDR3 nucleotide sequence: TGTGCCACCAGCAGGGCCCGACTGCTTGGTTCACCCCTCCACTTT. Its translation: CATSRARLLGSPLHF.

This clonotype occurred a few times. The chain recombines TRBV6-6 with TRBJ1-5, with 8 bases fitting TRBD1. There are 15 residues in the CDR3. From germline, CDR1 is MNHNY and CDR2 SVGAGI (reference sequence). V was clipped by 5 bases and J by 6 bases; unmatched bases: 9. Written as DNA, the CDR3 is TGTGCCAGCAGTAGTGGACAGGGAGTAGGTCAGCCCCAGCATTTT. It is translated as CASSSGQGVGQPQHF.

V usage is TRBV7-2 and J usage is TRBJ1-5; 9 bases are shared with TRBD1. CDR1 and CDR2 (germline): SGHTA, FQGNSA. The CDR3 spans 15 residues. V trimming: 5 bases; J trimming: 8 bases; junction bases outside the gene matches: 10. CDR3 in DNA: TGTGCCAGCAGCGTTAGCCTAGACAGGGGGGAGCCCCAGCATTTT. It translates to CASSVSLDRGEPQHF.

The chain joins TRBV6-2 or TRBV6-3 to TRBJ1-2; D remains ambiguous. This CDR3 comprises 12 residues. Trimming cost V 2 bases and J 8 bases, with 9 bases left between them. Germline assignment: CDR1 MNHEY and CDR2 SVGEGT. CDR3: CASSYRIGGYTF. CDR3 sequence (DNA): TGTGCCAGCAGTTACCGGATTGGCGGCTACACCTTC.

This clonotype appeared a few times. The V gene is TRBV14, the J gene TRBJ2-7; TRBD1 or TRBD2 may be the D gene (6 bases each). Germline CDR1 is SGHDN and CDR2 is FVKESK. The CDR3 extends over 15 amino acids. V lost 1 base to trimming and J lost 2 bases, with 12 bases between them. The CDR3 region has the DNA TGTGCCAGCAGCCAAGCGACGGGGGCGCCCTACGAGCAGTACTTC. Protein: CASSQATGAPYEQYF. The full variable domain, completed using reference TRBV14 and TRBJ2-7, is EAGVTQFPSHSVIEKGQTVTLRCDPISGHDNLYWYRRVMGKEIKFLLHFVKESKQDESGMPNNRFLAERTGGTYSTLKVQPAELEDSGVYFCASSQATGAPYEQYFGPGTRLTVT.

On this clonotype: Relative to the germline gene, one junction end is altered; a read error may explain this. The chain uses TRBV28 and TRBJ2-7; the match to TRBD1 covers 9 bases. There are 12 residues in the CDR3. Germline V lookup: CDR1 MDHEN, CDR2 SYDVKM. CDR3: CASSSHRGTGSF. Here the CDR3 DNA reads TGTGCCAGCAGTTCCCATCGAGGGACAGGGAGCTTC.

With regard to this clonotype: A much larger clone lies a single base off, so this may be a read error. The chain carries TRBV7-2 and TRBJ1-5, with D tentatively TRBD1 (6 bases). From germline, CDR1 is SGHTA and CDR2 FQGNSA. V was clipped by 5 bases and J by 0 bases, with 20 bases between them. CDR3 length equals 18 residues. CDR3 amino acids: CASSKPPGTINSNQPQHF. CDR3 nucleotides: TGTGCCAGCAGCAAGCCCCCCGGGACAATCAATAGCAATCAGCCCCAGCATTTT.

V gene TRBV7-2 combines with J gene TRBJ1-5; no definite D call. The CDR3 is 15 amino acids. CDR1 SGHTA and CDR2 FQGNSA come from the germline V gene. Trimming stripped 6 bases from V and 2 bases from J, with 14 bases between. CDR3 sequence: CASSYDSGRNQPQHF. CDR3 DNA: TGTGCCAGCAGTTACGACTCCGGGCGCAATCAGCCCCAGCATTTT.

The J gene is TRBJ2-7, the V gene TRBV7-9; 8 bases match TRBD1. The CDR3 consists of 17 residues. The ends lost 5 bases at V and 3 bases at J; junction bases unmatched: 15. Germline CDR1 SEHNR, CDR2 FQNEAQ (reference sequence). Here the CDR3 reads CASSPWGQGQGIYEQYF. CDR3 bases: TGTGCCAGCAGCCCCTGGGGCCAAGGACAGGGTATCTACGAGCAGTACTTC. Together with reference TRBV7-9 and TRBJ2-7, the CDR3 gives the full variable domain: DTGVSQNPRHKITKRGQNVTFRCDPISEHNRLYWYRQTLGQGPEFLTYFQNEAQLEKSRLLSDRFSAERPKGSFSTLEIQRTEQGDSAMYLCASSPWGQGQGIYEQYFGPGTRLTVT.

This clonotype was detected a few times. This rearrangement joins TRBV12-3 or TRBV12-4 to TRBJ2-7; 8 bases are shared with TRBD2. The CDR3 loop spans 12 amino acids. The trim removed 9 bases at V and 5 bases at J, leaving 6 bases unmatched. CDR3: CARKKREHEQYV. The CDR3 DNA reads as TGTGCCAGGAAAAAGCGGGAGCACGAGCAGTACGTC.

The CDR3 DNA reads TGCGCCAGCAGCCCCACTCTAGGGGGCCGCGGTAATGAGCAGTTCTTC. Translation: CASSPTLGGRGNEQFF. The chain couples TRBV4-3 to TRBJ2-1, with TRBD1 matching 7 bases. The CDR3 sequence is 16 residues long. Germline V CDR1 and CDR2: LGHNA, YSLEER. Trimming removed 4 bases from V and 7 bases from J; junction bases left unmatched: 13.

The rearrangement joins TRBV20-1 to TRBJ2-7; weak D call: TRBD2 (6 bases). V was trimmed by 1 base and J by 5 bases, leaving 12 bases between them. The CDR3 covers 13 residues. CDR1 is DFQATT and CDR2 is SNEGSKA in the germline V gene (reference sequence). CDR3 sequence reads: CSARVGGVHEQYF. The CDR3 bases are TGCAGTGCTAGAGTCGGGGGTGTTCACGAGCAGTACTTC.

This clonotype was seen at least ten times. J is TRBJ2-3 and V is TRBV7-2; a possible D gene is TRBD2 (5 bases). This CDR3 has 15 amino acids. CDR1 is SGHTA and CDR2 is FQGNSA in the germline V gene. Deletions cut 5 bases from V and 4 bases from J, with 16 bases between. The CDR3 sequence: CASSREFGRADTQYF. In DNA, the CDR3 is TGTGCCAGCAGCCGAGAGTTCGGGCGGGCAGATACGCAGTATTTT.

This clonotype was picked up one time. The chain recombines TRBV24-1 with TRBJ2-5; D gene uncertain. This CDR3 comprises 14 residues. The germline CDR1 and CDR2 sequences are KGHDR and SFDVKD. V lost 5 bases and J lost 5, with 14 bases in between. DNA of the CDR3: TGTGCCACCAGTGGTACGTGGGGTTCCGAGACCCAGTACTTC. Its translation: CATSGTWGSETQYF.

The genes are TRBV2 and TRBJ2-5, with D possibly TRBD2 on 6 matching bases. CDR3 length: 14 amino acids. Between the trimmed V and J ends, which lost 4 bases and 2 bases, there was a span of 11 bases. Germline CDR1 and CDR2: SNHLY and FYNNEI. The CDR3 nucleotides read TGTGCCAGCAGTGTAGTGAGCGGGCAAGAGACCCAGTACTTC. Residues: CASSVVSGQETQYF.

The chain couples TRBV15 to TRBJ2-5; TRBD1 agrees at 8 bases. V lost 0 bases to trimming and J lost 0 bases; unmatched junction nucleotides: 6. The CDR3 is 17 residues long. Germline loops: CDR1 LNHNV, CDR2 YYDKDF (reference sequence). The CDR3 DNA reads TGTGCCACCAGCAGAGATTATGGACAGGGCAACCAAGAGACCCAGTACTTC. Its translation: CATSRDYGQGNQETQYF. Full variable domain (rest looked up from reference TRBV15 and TRBJ2-5): DAMVIQNPRYQVTQFGKPVTLSCSQTLNHNVMYWYQQKSSQAPKLLFHYYDKDFNNEADTPDNFQSRRPNTSFCFLDIRSPGLGDTAMYLCATSRDYGQGNQETQYFGPGTRLLVL.